A single sample is the source of the 25 T cell receptor beta chains below, sequenced in a study of blood T cell repertoires in COVID-19. Profiling relied on immunoSEQ multiplex PCR, and the TCRdb table lists in-frame clones only, not all of them. The sample has some 170,000 clones; around 85% are singletons. The sequencing input was PBMCs or T cells enriched from blood (not recorded which). These receptors came from a man in his forties who had recovered from COVID-19.

The rearrangement joins TRBV7-8 to TRBJ2-7; no firm D call. The germline V gene encodes CDR1 SGHVS and CDR2 FQNEAQ. Trimming removed 5 bases from V and 1 base from J, with 6 bases in between. The CDR3 length is 12 residues. CDR3 residues: CASSVSSYEQYF. DNA for the CDR3: TGTGCCAGCAGCGTCAGTTCCTACGAGCAGTACTTC.

V is TRBV3-1 (or the pseudogene TRBV3-2) and J is TRBJ2-1; TRBD2 is a possible D gene (6 bases). Germline V gene sequence: CDR1 LGHDT, CDR2 YNNKEL (reference sequence). The CDR3 loop spans 18 amino acids. Between the trimmed V and J ends, which lost 4 bases and 0 bases, there was a span of 19 bases. For the CDR3, the DNA is TGTGCCAGCAGCCCCCCCCCGGGAGCCACCCACTCCTACAATGAGCAGTTCTTC. Residues: CASSPPPGATHSYNEQFF.

The rearrangement uses TRBV12-3 or TRBV12-4 and TRBJ2-7; a possible D gene is TRBD1 (5 bases). Trimming cost V 2 bases and J 5 bases, with 7 bases left between them. The CDR3 loop spans 12 amino acids. CDR3 amino acids: CASSLWGHEQYF. In DNA form, the CDR3 reads TGTGCCAGCAGTTTATGGGGCCACGAGCAGTACTTC.

The V call is TRBV11-2, the J call TRBJ1-3, with D maybe TRBD1 (5 bases). V lost 5 bases, J lost 3 bases, and 23 bases lay in between. CDR1 is SGHAT and CDR2 is FQNNGV in the germline V gene. The length of the CDR3 is 18 residues. For the CDR3, the DNA is TGTGCCAGCAGCGCACGGCCTGCGGGGGGGGACTTTGGAAACACCATATATTTT. Its translation: CASSARPAGGDFGNTIYF.

This chain connects TRBV19 to TRBJ2-5; 8 bases agree with TRBD1. Germline CDR1 reads LNHDA; CDR2 reads SQIVND (reference sequence). The CDR3 runs to 14 residues. The ends lost 5 bases at V and 4 bases at J; junction bases unmatched: 6. The CDR3 here is CASSGGRGRETQYF. The CDR3 region has the DNA TGTGCCAGTAGTGGTGGCAGGGGGCGAGAGACCCAGTACTTC.

The CDR3, as DNA: TGTGCCAGCAGTAACCCGCCGACGGGGAAAGAGACCCAGTACTTC. Protein product: CASSNPPTGKETQYF. The chain uses TRBV6-5 and TRBJ2-5; D perhaps matches TRBD2 (5 bases). Germline V gene lookup returns CDR1 MNHEY and CDR2 SVGAGI. The CDR3 contains 15 residues. Trimming cost V 5 bases and J 3 bases, with 16 bases left between them.

The chain employs TRBV27 and TRBJ1-2, with 9 bases fitting TRBD1. CDR3 size: 16 residues. The trim removed 0 bases at V and 8 bases at J, leaving 10 bases unmatched. Germline lookup yields CDR1 MNHEY and CDR2 SMNVEV (reference sequence). The CDR3, as DNA: TGTGCCAGCAGTTTATCGCAGACAGGGGGTATGGGAGGCTACACCTTC. Translated, it gives CASSLSQTGGMGGYTF.

The rearrangement links TRBV5-1 to TRBJ2-1; a weak D match, TRBD2 (6 bases). The CDR3 totals 17 residues. Trimming left V 0 bases short and J 0 bases short, with 13 bases between. Germline V lookup: CDR1 SGHRS, CDR2 YFSETQ. CDR3 nucleotides: TGCGCCAGCAGCTTGGTAATGCGGGGAAGCTCCTACAATGAGCAGTTCTTC. This encodes CASSLVMRGSSYNEQFF.

The chain uses TRBV11-2 and TRBJ2-1; 7 positions agree with TRBD1. The germline CDR1 and CDR2 sequences are SGHAT and FQNNGV. This CDR3 has 14 residues. V lost 2 bases to trimming and J lost 6 bases; unmatched junction nucleotides: 4. For the CDR3, the DNA is TGTGCCAGCAGCTTACCCCGGACAGGCAATGAGCAGTTCTTC. Protein: CASSLPRTGNEQFF.

The chain links TRBV30 to TRBJ1-3; D gene ambiguous. Trimming took off 3 bases at V and 4 bases at J, with 7 bases between the two ends. CDR1 GTSNPN and CDR2 SVGIG come from the germline V gene (reference sequence). This CDR3 region has 12 residues. The CDR3 region is CAWRIRGNTIYF. As DNA, the CDR3 is TGTGCCTGGAGAATCCGGGGAAACACCATATATTTT. The full variable domain, with the rest looked up from reference TRBV30 and TRBJ1-3, is SQTIHQWPATLVQPVGSPLSLECTVEGTSNPNLYWYRQAAGRGLQLLFYSVGIGQISSEVPQNLSASRPQDRQFILSSKKLLLSDSGFYLCAWRIRGNTIYFGEGSWLTVV.

This chain uses TRBV6-5 with TRBJ2-7; D is possibly TRBD1 (5 bases). V lost 7 bases to trimming and J lost 0 bases, with 13 bases between them. This CDR3 spans 14 amino acids. Germline V gene data show CDR1 as MNHEY and CDR2 as SVGAGI. The CDR3 protein is CASTTQGLSYEQYF. Written as DNA, the CDR3 is TGTGCCAGCACCACGCAGGGTCTCTCCTACGAGCAGTACTTC.

This sequence joins TRBV5-4 and TRBJ1-2; a weak D match, TRBD1 (6 bases). Trimming stripped 0 bases from V and 0 bases from J, with 12 bases between. Per germline, CDR1 SGHNT and CDR2 YYREEE (reference sequence). The length of the CDR3 is 16 residues. The CDR3 reads CASSLDPQGANYGYTF. The CDR3 DNA reads as TGTGCCAGCAGCTTGGACCCACAGGGAGCTAACTATGGCTACACCTTC.

This chain connects TRBV5-5 to TRBJ1-4; D call uncertain. This CDR3 has 14 residues. Germline V gene data show CDR1 as SGHKS and CDR2 as YYEKEE (reference sequence). The ends were cut back, 1 base at V and 4 bases at J, with 8 bases in the middle. The CDR3 nucleotides read TGTGCCAGCAGCTTGAGCGCAGTTAATGAAAAACTGTTTTTT. Residues: CASSLSAVNEKLFF.

V gene TRBV9 combines with J gene TRBJ2-7; TRBD1 matches at 7 bases. The germline V gene has CDR1 SGDLS and CDR2 YYNGEE. The CDR3 length is 13 residues. J lost 7 bases, V lost 4 bases, and 8 bases had no gene match. The CDR3 bases are TGTGCCAGCAGCTCAGGGACAGCGGCTGAGCAGTACTTC. The encoded protein is CASSSGTAAEQYF.

The CDR3 DNA reads TGTGCCAGTAGTATAGCACAGGGGATGACCGGGGAGCTGTTTTTT. Translated, it gives CASSIAQGMTGELFF. The V call is TRBV19, the J call TRBJ2-2; 7 bases align to TRBD1. CDR1 and CDR2 from the germline V gene are LNHDA and SQIVND (reference sequence). The J segment lost 5 bases and the V segment lost 1 base, leaving 4 bases of the junction unmatched. The CDR3 has 15 residues.

The rearrangement uses TRBV5-1 and TRBJ2-1; 12 positions agree with TRBD2. Germline V CDR1 and CDR2: SGHRS, YFSETQ. J lost 2 bases, V lost 3 bases, and 0 bases had no gene match. The CDR3 is made up of 15 amino acids. The chain's CDR3 is CASSSSGGAYNEQFF. The CDR3 nucleotides are TGCGCCAGCAGCTCTAGCGGGGGGGCCTACAATGAGCAGTTCTTC.

The rearrangement joins TRBV5-4 to TRBJ2-1, with TRBD2 identical over 14 bases. CDR3 size: 16 residues. From germline, CDR1 is SGHNT and CDR2 YYREEE (reference sequence). The ends lost 4 bases at V and 8 bases at J; junction bases unmatched: 8. CDR3 sequence: CASSGGLAGGVDEQFF. CDR3 sequence (DNA): TGTGCCAGCAGCGGAGGACTAGCGGGAGGAGTCGATGAGCAGTTCTTC.

The chain carries TRBV7-8 and TRBJ1-1; D unclear. Trimming pared 3 bases from V and 6 bases from J, leaving 14 bases between. CDR1 is SGHVS, CDR2 FQNEAQ, per germline. This CDR3 contains 14 residues. The DNA for the CDR3 is TGTGCCAGCAGCTTGGTGAGGGAAAGGGCTGAAGCTTTCTTT. It is translated as CASSLVRERAEAFF.

The CDR3 sequence: CASSSAGRDEQYF. The CDR3 bases are TGTGCCAGCAGTTCTGCAGGGCGCGACGAGCAGTACTTC. The chain carries TRBV6-5 and TRBJ2-7; the D gene is possibly TRBD1 (5 bases). CDR1 and CDR2 (germline): MNHEY, SVGAGI. The length of the CDR3 is 13 residues. Trimming took off 4 bases at V and 5 bases at J, with 12 bases between the two ends.

The CDR3 region has the DNA TGCACCAGCAGCCACCGGACAGATTTGAGCTCTGGGGCCAACGTCCTGACTTTC. It codes for CTSSHRTDLSSGANVLTF. This chain uses TRBV1 with TRBJ2-6; no check of the table's D call, TRBD1, against the DNA was made. TRBV1 is marked as a pseudogene. This CDR3 has 18 amino acids.

This clone was detected only a few times. This chain links TRBV28 with TRBJ2-5, with D possibly TRBD2 on 6 matching bases. Trimming removed 6 bases from V and 4 bases from J, with 15 bases in between. There are 14 residues in the CDR3. Germline CDR1 and CDR2: MDHEN and SYDVKM. CDR3 sequence (DNA): TGTGCCAGCAGCGACGGCGGGACCCCAGAGACCCAGTACTTC. Translating gives CASSDGGTPETQYF.

This clone was found a few times. Here the CDR3 DNA reads TGTGCCAGCAGCGTAGGTCGGGAGCACGAGCAGTACTTC. Its protein is CASSVGREHEQYF. J is TRBJ2-7 and V is TRBV9, with D possibly being TRBD2 (6 bases). Germline-derived CDR1 and CDR2 are SGDLS and YYNGEE. The CDR3 is 13 residues long. The V gene lost 0 bases and the J gene lost 5 bases, with 9 bases spanning the gap.

The rearrangement uses TRBV5-1 and TRBJ2-5; D is perhaps TRBD2 (5 bases). Looked up from germline, CDR1 is SGHRS and CDR2 is YFSETQ. V shed 3 bases and J shed 5 bases, with 5 bases lying between them. The CDR3 covers 11 residues. The CDR3: CASSSGETQYF. CDR3 coding DNA: TGCGCCAGCAGCTCGGGGGAGACCCAGTACTTC.

This rearrangement joins TRBV28 to TRBJ2-2; tentative D call: TRBD2 (5 bases). The CDR3 loop spans 16 amino acids. Per the germline V gene, CDR1 is MDHEN and CDR2 is SYDVKM. Trimming stripped 5 bases from V and 6 bases from J, with 19 bases between. CDR3 loop: CASSPLFFGKAGELFF. The CDR3 DNA sequence: TGTGCCAGCAGTCCATTATTTTTCGGGAAGGCCGGGGAGCTGTTTTTT.

The chain's CDR3 is CASRPTGDDYGYTF. DNA of the CDR3: TGCGCCAGCAGACCCACAGGGGACGACTATGGCTACACCTTC. This sequence joins TRBV5-1 and TRBJ1-2; 7 bases fit TRBD1. The trim removed 5 bases at V and 3 bases at J, leaving 7 bases unmatched. Germline CDR1 SGHRS, CDR2 YFSETQ. This CDR3 comprises 14 residues.